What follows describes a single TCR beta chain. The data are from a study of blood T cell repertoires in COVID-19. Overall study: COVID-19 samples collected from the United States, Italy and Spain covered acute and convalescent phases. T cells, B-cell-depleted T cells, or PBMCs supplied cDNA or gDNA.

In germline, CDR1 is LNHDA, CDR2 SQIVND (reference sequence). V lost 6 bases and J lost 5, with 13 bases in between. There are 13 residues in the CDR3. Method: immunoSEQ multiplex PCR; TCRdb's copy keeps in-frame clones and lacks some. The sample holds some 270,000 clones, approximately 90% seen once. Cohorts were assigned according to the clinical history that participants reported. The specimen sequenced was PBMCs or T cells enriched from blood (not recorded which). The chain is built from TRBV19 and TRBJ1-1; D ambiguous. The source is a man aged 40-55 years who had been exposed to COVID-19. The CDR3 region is CASSWASQTEAFF. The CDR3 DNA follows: TGTGCCAGTAGCTGGGCCTCGCAGACTGAAGCTTTCTTT.